The next 31 T cell receptor beta chains were all read from a single sample in a study of beta chain features in type 1 diabetes. Overall study findings and caveats: TCRB CDR3 length was moderately but significantly reduced in all four CD4+ subsets of Type 1 diabetes patients.

Isolated RNA was reverse transcribed in full, so expressed TCRB transcripts were sequenced. Produced via immunoSEQ multiplex PCR; TCRdb's table is partial and in-frame only. Here the sample spans approximately 360,000 clones, roughly 13% being singletons. Their recognized antigens are unknown. Sequenced sample: naive CD4+ T cells from blood. These receptors all stem from a woman between 18 and 29 years old with type 1 diabetes.

The genes are TRBV5-4 and TRBJ2-3; TRBD2 matches 8 bases. The CDR3 is made up of 15 amino acids. The germline gives CDR1 SGHNT, CDR2 YYREEE (reference sequence). With V trimmed by 3 bases and J by 3 bases, 6 bases remained unmatched. The CDR3 spells CASSYILAETDTQYF. CDR3 DNA sequence: TGTGCCAGCAGCTATATACTAGCGGAAACAGATACGCAGTATTTT. The full variable domain, with the rest looked up from reference TRBV5-4 and TRBJ2-3, is ETGVTQSPTHLIKTRGQQVTLRCSSQSGHNTVSWYQQALGQGPQFIFQYYREEENGRGNFPPRFSGLQFPNYSSELNVNALELDDSALYLCASSYILAETDTQYFGPGTRLTVL.

V gene TRBV7-9 combines with J gene TRBJ2-1, with 9 bases aligning to TRBD1. CDR1 SEHNR and CDR2 FQNEAQ come from the germline V gene (reference sequence). The V gene end was trimmed by 2 bases and the J gene end by 15 bases; junction bases not matched to a gene: 17. This CDR3 is 16 amino acids long. CDR3 amino acids: CASSLSLEVTGGSGFF. DNA for the CDR3: TGTGCCAGCAGCTTATCCTTGGAAGTGACAGGGGGTTCTGGGTTCTTC.

J is TRBJ1-5 and V is TRBV9; no clear D. Germline CDR1 is SGDLS and CDR2 is YYNGEE. The CDR3 spans 17 residues. V was trimmed by 2 bases and J by 0 bases, leaving 15 bases between them. CDR3 nucleotides: TGTGCCAGCAGCGTCCCTCGGCAGGTTTCTAGCAATCAGCCCCAGCATTTT. Protein: CASSVPRQVSSNQPQHF.

The V and J genes are TRBV11-2 and TRBJ1-1, with TRBD1 identical over 7 bases. The CDR3 sequence is 14 residues long. V was pared by 5 bases and J by 4 bases, with 7 bases of the junction left unmatched. Germline V gene data show CDR1 as SGHAT and CDR2 as FQNNGV. The CDR3 region has the DNA TGTGCCAGCAGCCTCCGGACAGGTATCACTGAAGCTTTCTTT. Its translation is CASSLRTGITEAFF.

This clone was observed a handful of times. Here the CDR3 reads CASSEEGGTGTSEQYF. The CDR3 coding sequence is TGTGCCAGCAGCGAGGAGGGGGGGACAGGGACGTCTGAGCAGTACTTC. The chain employs TRBV9 and TRBJ2-7; the match to TRBD1 covers 9 bases. The CDR3 sequence is 16 residues long. The trim removed 3 bases at V and 7 bases at J, leaving 14 bases unmatched. Germline CDR1 is SGDLS and CDR2 is YYNGEE.

V gene TRBV28 combines with J gene TRBJ1-5; 8 bases line up with TRBD1. Germline V gene data show CDR1 as MDHEN and CDR2 as SYDVKM. This CDR3 is 13 amino acids long. Trimming removed 3 bases from V and 6 bases from J; junction bases left unmatched: 1. The CDR3 coding sequence is TGTGCCAGCAGTTTCGACAGGGGTCAGCCCCAGCATTTT. Residues: CASSFDRGQPQHF.

The chain links TRBV4-1 to TRBJ1-4; unclear D gene. This CDR3 region has 13 residues. Between the trimmed V and J ends, which lost 1 base and 6 bases, there was a span of 6 bases. Germline CDR1 is MGHRA and CDR2 is YSYEKL. CDR3 coding DNA: TGCGCCAGCAGCCAAGGGGCCTATGAAAAACTGTTTTTT. It codes for CASSQGAYEKLFF.

This clone came up a few times. V and J are TRBV5-4 and TRBJ2-7; tentative D call: TRBD1 (6 bases). This CDR3 comprises 14 residues. Germline V gene sequence: CDR1 SGHNT, CDR2 YYREEE (reference sequence). V shed 0 bases and J shed 5 bases, with 12 bases lying between them. The CDR3 loop reads CASSLGLQGNEQYF. CDR3 DNA sequence: TGTGCCAGCAGCTTGGGGCTCCAGGGGAACGAGCAGTACTTC.

This chain uses TRBV5-1 with TRBJ2-7; TRBD1 matches 9 bases. The germline CDR1 and CDR2 sequences are SGHRS and YFSETQ. The trim removed 0 bases at V and 3 bases at J, leaving 4 bases unmatched. This CDR3 has 15 residues. The CDR3 DNA reads TGCGCCAGCAGCTTGGGGGGGACAGGGAACTACGAGCAGTACTTC. Protein sequence: CASSLGGTGNYEQYF.

The rearrangement joins TRBV5-1 to TRBJ2-2; D unclear. Trimming stripped 6 bases from V and 7 bases from J, with 16 bases between. Germline V gene lookup returns CDR1 SGHRS and CDR2 YFSETQ. The CDR3 sequence is 14 residues long. This CDR3 is CASKRLEVGGELFF. In DNA form, the CDR3 reads TGCGCCAGCAAGAGGCTAGAGGTTGGCGGGGAGCTGTTTTTT.

This clone was picked up a small number of times. The chain combines TRBV28 with TRBJ2-7; D is ambiguous. Trimming pared 2 bases from V and 2 bases from J, leaving 4 bases between. Germline CDR1 and CDR2: MDHEN and SYDVKM. The CDR3 runs 12 residues. CDR3 region: CASSLQAYEQYF. The CDR3 nucleotides are TGTGCCAGCAGTTTACAGGCCTACGAGCAGTACTTC. The full variable domain, completed using reference TRBV28 and TRBJ2-7, is DVKVTQSSRYLVKRTGEKVFLECVQDMDHENMFWYRQDPGLGLRLIYFSYDVKMKEKGDIPEGYSVSREKKERFSLILESASTNQTSMYLCASSLQAYEQYFGPGTRLTVT.

This clone showed up just a few times. The V and J genes are TRBV5-4 and TRBJ1-2; D remains ambiguous. The CDR3 has 12 amino acids. Germline CDR1 and CDR2: SGHNT and YYREEE (reference sequence). Trimming removed 3 bases from V and 3 bases from J, with 6 bases in between. CDR3 region: CASSSPDYGYTF. The CDR3 DNA sequence: TGTGCCAGCAGCTCACCGGACTATGGCTACACCTTC.

This chain joins TRBV2 and TRBJ2-7; a weak D match, TRBD1 (6 bases). Looked up from germline, CDR1 is SNHLY and CDR2 is FYNNEI. The V gene lost 5 bases and the J gene lost 1 base, with 15 bases spanning the gap. The CDR3 extends over 15 amino acids. CDR3 protein: CASSSDRNKSYEQYF. CDR3 nucleotide sequence: TGTGCCAGCAGTTCCGACAGGAATAAGTCCTACGAGCAGTACTTC. The full variable domain, with the rest looked up from reference TRBV2 and TRBJ2-7, is EPEVTQTPSHQVTQMGQEVILRCVPISNHLYFYWYRQILGQKVEFLVSFYNNEISEKSEIFDDQFSVERPDGSNFTLKIRSTKLEDSAMYFCASSSDRNKSYEQYFGPGTRLTVT.

The gene calls are TRBV5-1 and TRBJ2-2; D possibly corresponds to TRBD2 (5 bases). Germline-derived CDR1 and CDR2 are SGHRS and YFSETQ. Trimming shortened V by 4 bases and J by 3 bases, and 13 bases separated the two germline ends. There are 15 residues in the CDR3. The CDR3 spells CASSRGMPDTGELFF. Here the CDR3 DNA reads TGCGCCAGCAGCCGAGGGATGCCGGACACCGGGGAGCTGTTTTTT.

This clone was counted only a few times. The rearrangement links TRBV5-4 to TRBJ2-6, with a weak D call TRBD2 (5 bases). This CDR3 comprises 15 residues. V shed 4 bases and J shed 2 bases, with 10 bases lying between them. Germline CDR1 and CDR2: SGHNT and YYREEE (reference sequence). CDR3 nucleotide sequence: TGTGCCAGCAGCCCGCCGGGGACTGGGGCCAACGTCCTGACTTTC. This codes for CASSPPGTGANVLTF. Full variable domain (outside the CDR3, taken from reference TRBV5-4 and TRBJ2-6): ETGVTQSPTHLIKTRGQQVTLRCSSQSGHNTVSWYQQALGQGPQFIFQYYREEENGRGNFPPRFSGLQFPNYSSELNVNALELDDSALYLCASSPPGTGANVLTFGAGSRLTVL.

This clone came up a few times. The chain uses TRBV28 and TRBJ2-3; the D gene is possibly TRBD2 (5 bases). V was shortened by 5 bases and J by 5 bases, with 11 bases between the two germline ends. Per the germline V gene, CDR1 is MDHEN and CDR2 is SYDVKM. This CDR3 has 13 residues. The CDR3 DNA follows: TGTGCCAGCAGTCCTCGGAGCGGAGATACGCAGTATTTT. Translating gives CASSPRSGDTQYF. The full variable domain, in which reference TRBV28 and TRBJ2-3 provide the parts outside the CDR3, is DVKVTQSSRYLVKRTGEKVFLECVQDMDHENMFWYRQDPGLGLRLIYFSYDVKMKEKGDIPEGYSVSREKKERFSLILESASTNQTSMYLCASSPRSGDTQYFGPGTRLTVL.

The rearrangement uses TRBV15 and TRBJ2-5, with 14 bases that match TRBD2. The germline V gene has CDR1 LNHNV and CDR2 YYDKDF (reference sequence). This CDR3 has 18 amino acids. V dropped 0 bases and J dropped 5; count of bases not matched to a gene: 8. Written as DNA, the CDR3 is TGTGCCACCAGCAGAGATGGAGGGACTAGCGGGAGTTGGGAGACCCAGTACTTC. Its protein product is CATSRDGGTSGSWETQYF.

The gene calls are TRBV19 and TRBJ2-3; D might be TRBD1 (5 bases). V lost 3 bases and J 4 bases, leaving 14 bases between the germline ends. Germline CDR1 is LNHDA and CDR2 is SQIVND (reference sequence). The CDR3 extends over 15 amino acids. CDR3 DNA sequence: TGTGCCAGTAGTATTGGACATCCGAACGCAGATACGCAGTATTTT. This gives the protein CASSIGHPNADTQYF.

V and J are TRBV13 and TRBJ2-7, with 15 bases aligning to TRBD2. CDR1 and CDR2 from the germline V gene are PRHDT and FYEKMQ (reference sequence). The trim removed 5 bases at V and 4 bases at J, leaving 6 bases unmatched. CDR3 length: 16 residues. The DNA of the CDR3 is TGTGCCAGCAGCAATGGACTAGCGGGGGGGAGGTACGAGCAGTACTTC. This encodes CASSNGLAGGRYEQYF.

This clone was picked up a small number of times. J is TRBJ1-6 and V is TRBV2; D ambiguous. V lost 6 bases to trimming and J lost 7 bases, with 7 bases between them. The CDR3 loop spans 12 amino acids. Germline CDR1 and CDR2: SNHLY and FYNNEI. CDR3 DNA: TGTGCCAGCAGAATGGCCAATTCACCCCTCCACTTT. Translation: CASRMANSPLHF.

The genes are TRBV18 and TRBJ2-3; D perhaps matches TRBD2 (5 bases). The CDR3 extends over 13 amino acids. Trimming shortened V by 4 bases and J by 2 bases, and 7 bases separated the two germline ends. Germline CDR1 and CDR2: KGHSH and LQKENI. The chain's CDR3 is CASSQTTTDTQYF. The CDR3 nucleotides are TGTGCCAGCTCACAGACTACCACAGATACGCAGTATTTT.

The chain employs TRBV10-3 and TRBJ2-1; 7 bases align to TRBD2. Germline CDR1 ENHRY, CDR2 SYGVKD. The CDR3 has 16 residues. The J segment lost 4 bases and the V segment lost 4 bases, leaving 10 bases of the junction unmatched. CDR3 region: CAISGVWRGNYNEQFF. The CDR3 DNA is TGTGCCATCAGTGGGGTCTGGCGGGGGAATTACAATGAGCAGTTCTTC.

This clone has more than one count but fewer than ten. J is TRBJ2-1 and V is TRBV30; 11 nucleotides match TRBD2. V gave up 0 bases and J gave up 7 bases; unmatched junction bases: 11. Germline CDR1 is GTSNPN and CDR2 is SVGIG (reference sequence). The CDR3 length is 17 residues. The CDR3: CAWSVLGGASGRNEQFF. In nucleotides, the CDR3 is TGTGCCTGGAGTGTACTGGGGGGTGCTAGCGGGAGGAATGAGCAGTTCTTC.

Only a few counts were recorded for this clone. The V gene is TRBV18, the J gene TRBJ1-1; D not resolved. V lost 0 bases and J 1 base, leaving 9 bases between the germline ends. From germline, CDR1 is KGHSH and CDR2 LQKENI. The CDR3 is 15 amino acids. The CDR3 here is CASSPPHAGNTEAFF. For the CDR3, the DNA is TGTGCCAGCTCACCACCCCATGCGGGGAACACTGAAGCTTTCTTT.

The chain couples TRBV7-9 to TRBJ2-3; TRBD2 is a possible D gene (6 bases). The ends were cut back, 5 bases at V and 2 bases at J, with 8 bases in the middle. Germline V gene lookup returns CDR1 SEHNR and CDR2 FQNEAQ (reference sequence). CDR3 size: 13 residues. The CDR3 sequence is CASSRGNTDTQYF. The CDR3 nucleotides read TGTGCCAGCAGCCGGGGGAACACAGATACGCAGTATTTT. The full variable domain, with the rest looked up from reference TRBV7-9 and TRBJ2-3, is DTGVSQNPRHKITKRGQNVTFRCDPISEHNRLYWYRQTLGQGPEFLTYFQNEAQLEKSRLLSDRFSAERPKGSFSTLEIQRTEQGDSAMYLCASSRGNTDTQYFGPGTRLTVL.

This clone has just a few counts. The genes are TRBV18 and TRBJ1-2; TRBD1 is a possible D gene (6 bases). The CDR3 contains 14 residues. Germline V gene sequence: CDR1 KGHSH, CDR2 LQKENI. V lost 6 bases and J 8 bases, leaving 19 bases between the germline ends. CDR3 residues: CASSHDVSRGGYTF. The CDR3, as DNA: TGTGCCAGCTCCCACGACGTCAGCAGGGGCGGCTACACCTTC.

In this sample, this clone turned up a few times. The chain combines TRBV6-5 with TRBJ2-7; D is possibly TRBD1 (5 bases). The CDR3 has 16 amino acids. Germline V gene lookup returns CDR1 MNHEY and CDR2 SVGAGI. The V and J ends lost 0 bases and 5 bases respectively, with 17 bases between them. The DNA of the CDR3 is TGTGCCAGCAGTTACTCGTATCTGGGCAGGGCCAACGAGCAGTACTTC. Translation gives CASSYSYLGRANEQYF.

The gene calls are TRBV4-2 and TRBJ1-5; perhaps TRBD1 as D (5 bases). V lost 0 bases and J lost 1, with 10 bases in between. This CDR3 region has 16 residues. The germline gives CDR1 LGHNA, CDR2 YNFKEQ. CDR3 nucleotide sequence: TGTGCCAGCAGCCAAGAGGACAAGGCCAGCAATCAGCCCCAGCATTTT. Amino acid sequence: CASSQEDKASNQPQHF.

This clone came up a few times. The V gene is TRBV11-3, the J gene TRBJ2-5; tentatively, D is TRBD2 (6 bases). Germline-derived CDR1 and CDR2 are SGHNT and YENEEA. The CDR3 sequence is 14 residues long. The V and J ends lost 5 bases and 5 bases respectively, with 15 bases between them. The CDR3 reads CASSPYRDWETQYF. The DNA for the CDR3 is TGTGCCAGCAGCCCTTACCGGGACTGGGAGACCCAGTACTTC.

This clone was counted a few times. The chain employs TRBV7-9 and TRBJ2-3; unclear D gene. The CDR3 totals 12 residues. V gave up 5 bases and J gave up 4 bases, with 7 bases separating them. Germline V gene lookup returns CDR1 SEHNR and CDR2 FQNEAQ (reference sequence). CDR3 amino acids: CASSPAADTQYF. CDR3 in DNA: TGTGCCAGCAGCCCCGCGGCAGATACGCAGTATTTT.

This clone was picked up a small number of times. J is TRBJ1-1 and V is TRBV2, with D possibly being TRBD1 (5 bases). The germline V gene has CDR1 SNHLY and CDR2 FYNNEI. The CDR3 length is 16 residues. V dropped 8 bases and J dropped 1 base, with 20 bases sitting between them. The CDR3 DNA follows: TGTGCCAGCGGGGCGGGCAGGGAGGGGTGGAACACTGAAGCTTTCTTT. It codes for CASGAGREGWNTEAFF.